The clone carrying this T cell receptor (beta chain) was found many times. Its antigen is still unknown. Trimming cost V 0 bases and J 0 bases, with 8 bases left between them. The CDR3 contains 15 residues. Germline V gene sequence: CDR1 KGHSH, CDR2 LQKENI. Arm-PCR with iRepertoire HTBI primers amplified the CDR3 regions for these TCR beta libraries. Via MiXCR, TCRdb re-called the multiplex PCR reads, giving one row per CDR3 protein. The repertoire holds 500,000 or so distinct CDR3 sequences, with around 16% as singletons. Noted time point: newly diagnosed GD, antithyroid drugs for less than 3 months. PBMCs provided the RNA from which the TCR library was made. This sample was taken from a study of regulatory T cells in long-lasting Graves disease. Overall study results and limits: The study found TRBV28, TRBJ1-2 and TRBJ2-5 favored in persistent disease. Less diverse TCR repertoires were seen in persistent Graves' patients than in newly diagnosed ones.

These data also formed part of another study, on T cells in Graves' hyperthyroidism and ophthalmopathy. Per that paper: It was a median around 6 months before onset that the model predicted ophthalmopathy.

The V and J genes are TRBV18 and TRBJ1-1; D might be TRBD1 (5 bases). Sample: peripheral blood mononuclear cells (PBMCs), taken at new diagnosis, from a patient treated with antithyroid drugs. The TCR comes from a woman aged 35-65 years with Graves disease. CDR3 sequence: CASSPPTAVNTEAFF. CDR3 coding DNA: TGTGCCAGCTCACCACCGACAGCCGTGAACACTGAAGCTTTCTTT.